This TCR beta chain was recovered during a study of T cells after yellow fever vaccination. Template switching by 5'RACE produced TCR cDNA, adding a universal primer site and UMIs. TCRdb reanalysed the 5' RACE reads using MiXCR and keeps one entry per CDR3 protein. The sample yields 60,000 to 75,000 distinct CDR3 sequences, more than 6.5% seen once. Germline V gene lookup returns CDR1 SQVTM and CDR2 ANQGSEA. The CDR3 runs to 15 residues. The V and J ends lost 2 bases and 2 bases, in that order; junction bases with no gene match: 7. There are many counts of this clonotype. Source: CD8+ T cells sorted from PBMCs, taken about 49 days after the first yellow fever vaccination. The receptor's source is a man aged 18 to 30 who received the YFV17D yellow fever vaccine. The chain has TRBV29-1 and TRBJ2-5; TRBD2 aligns across 8 bases. The CDR3 nucleotides read TGCAGCGTTGAATCGGGACTAGAGACTCAAGAGACCCAGTACTTC. It is translated as CSVESGLETQETQYF.